This TCR beta chain derives from a study of T cell repertoires in cytomegalovirus infection. Many counts were recorded for this clonotype. The antigen remains unidentified. This CDR3 comprises 14 residues. The V end lost 0 bases, the J end lost 5 bases, and 10 bases lay between the germline ends. Germline V gives CDR1 MNHEY, CDR2 SVGAGI. TCRdb reprocessed the reads with MiXCR, giving one entry per CDR3 protein. This sample carries about 110,000 distinct CDR3 sequences, 30% of them seen once, and the ten largest clones take more than 35%. General observations from the study: Frequencies of public TCR beta families were cumulated, and this identified carriers of CMV plus the relevant HLA.

The material was CD8+ T cells from cultured PBMCs, obtained from culture after CMV antigen stimulation. The source of this sequence is a human donor in good health (CMV status not recorded). Some clones in this sample may be carry-over from other donors' samples. This rearrangement joins TRBV6-5 to TRBJ1-1; D uncertain. The CDR3 bases are TGTGCCAGCAGTTACTCGAATGTGGGGACTGAAGCTTTCTTT. It encodes CASSYSNVGTEAFF.